These T cell receptor beta chains were read from a single sample in a study of T cells after yellow fever vaccination. TCRdb redid the calling of the 5' RACE reads with MiXCR, one entry per CDR3 protein. The sample consists of fewer than 450,000 distinct CDR3 sequences, roughly 4.3% of them appearing once. The input for sequencing was PBMCs, taken 5 days after the yellow fever booster vaccination. All receptors come from a man aged 18 to 30 who received the YFV17D yellow fever vaccine. Each CDR3 is given with its conserved first and last residue. The D gene is left open where the match is weak. The size entry is marked missing in some rows and otherwise reads once, few, many or a size class.

DNA: TGTGCCAGCAGTCCAAGGGGGTTGCCTAATGAAAAACTGTTTTTT
CDR3: CASSPRGLPNEKLFF
V: TRBV27
size: few
J: TRBJ1-4
D: -

DNA: TGCGCCAGCAGCTGGGGGACAGAGAATCAGCCCCAGCATTTT
CDR3: CASSWGTENQPQHF
V: TRBV5-1
size: -
J: TRBJ1-5
D: TRBD1

DNA: TGTGCCAGCTCACCAGGGACAGGGTCTGTCGATGAGCAGTTCTTC
CDR3: CASSPGTGSVDEQFF
V: TRBV18
size: -
J: TRBJ2-1
D: TRBD1

DNA: TGTGCCAGCAGTTACTTTCAAGGAACCGTGGAAGCTTTCTTT
CDR3: CASSYFQGTVEAFF
V: TRBV6-2/TRBV6-3
size: many
J: TRBJ1-1
D: -

DNA: TGTGCCAGCAGCCCACCACTTGGGAACACTGAAGCTTTCTTT
CDR3: CASSPPLGNTEAFF
V: TRBV11-2
size: many
J: TRBJ1-1
D: -

DNA: TGTGCCAGCAGCCAAGAGGGTACCCGCTACTCTGGAAACACCATATATTTT
CDR3: CASSQEGTRYSGNTIYF
V: TRBV4-2
size: many
J: TRBJ1-3
D: -

DNA: TGTGCCAGCAGTCGCCCCGTTGGGGCGGGGGGCACAGATACGCAGTATTTT
CDR3: CASSRPVGAGGTDTQYF
V: TRBV6-5
size: -
J: TRBJ2-3
D: TRBD2

DNA: TGTGCCAGCAGCTTAGCCACAGGGAACGGGGAGCTGTTTTTT
CDR3: CASSLATGNGELFF
V: TRBV7-2
size: many
J: TRBJ2-2
D: -

DNA: TGTGCCAGCAGCTCGCGGGGGTTCTCCTACGAGCAGTACTTC
CDR3: CASSSRGFSYEQYF
V: TRBV9
size: many
J: TRBJ2-7
D: TRBD2

DNA: TGCGCCAGCAGTACGACAGACGTATACGAGCAGTACTTC
CDR3: CASSTTDVYEQYF
V: TRBV5-1
size: few
J: TRBJ2-7
D: -

DNA: TGTGCCAGCAGCTTAATGGAGACTGGGGCCAACGTCCTGACTTTC
CDR3: CASSLMETGANVLTF
V: TRBV7-9
size: -
J: TRBJ2-6
D: -

DNA: TGTGCCAGCAGCTTCGGTCCGGGACAGGGAAATAAGGGCTACACCTTC
CDR3: CASSFGPGQGNKGYTF
V: TRBV7-9
size: -
J: TRBJ1-2
D: TRBD1